This T cell receptor beta chain came from a study of vaccination effects on CD4 cells after COVID-19 (dated by TCRdb to the early 2020s). At the level of the whole study: Each participant received two doses of an mRNA SARS-CoV-2 vaccine, either BNT162b2 or mRNA-1273. The full study included over 8 COVID-19 convalescent patients and several SARS-CoV-2-naive healthy vaccine recipients. Cultures from other donors in the study were sequenced using the Oncomine TCR Beta short-read assay on an Illumina iSeq 100. The study compared SARS-CoV-2 spike-specific CD4+ TCR repertoires before and after mRNA vaccination in COVID-19 convalescent patients and infection-naive vaccine recipients.

Turning to this clone: The specificity of this receptor is unknown. Base-call qualities are not available, and no considerably larger clone is one nucleotide away.

Library construction relied on the immunoSEQ multiplex PCR assay. TCR beta CDR3 sequencing was performed on DNA from the cultured, isolated CD4+ T cells. The authors processed their data as follows. The analysis removed non-productive TCR sequences, trimmed reads to the CDR3 region, and retained only CDR3s that were 7 or more amino acids long. Antigen-specific clonotypes were identified with the MANAFEST web app by comparing expansion in peptide wells against reference cultures. For clones to be considered positive, expansion at FDR<0.05 versus reference and all other wells, an odds ratio above 5, and a frequency above 0.1% in two replicate wells were required. Cross-reactive clonotypes were defined as significantly expanded in SARS-CoV-2 spike wells and in at least one common cold coronavirus spike condition. CDR3 similarity was assessed by Levenshtein distance using the stringdist R package, and unrooted trees were constructed with ape in R 3.6.1. TCRdb re-hosts the immuneACCESS table, in-frame sequences only. Its copies lack some clones; in the studies checked, an unresolved V gene accounts for under half of them, and the cause for the rest is not known. Clone size and V and J calls were adopted from that table, with D and trimming inferred from the DNA. The sample table lists tens of thousands of clones, roughly three quarters of them with a count of one. Around 3% of the sample lies in the top ten.

The ViraFEST assay stimulated PBMC with viral peptide pools and then used TCR sequencing to identify antigen-specific CD4+ T cell clonotypes by expansion. After more than 9 days of culture, CD4+ T cells were isolated with the EasySep CD4+ T cell isolation kit. The absence of prior SARS-CoV-2 infection in healthy vaccine recipients was confirmed by negative nucleocapsid antibodies before and after vaccination. Roughly 2.1 million PBMC per well were cultured in IMDM with 5% human AB serum, 10 IU/ml IL-2 and gentamicin, plus 10 ug/ml peptides. Half of the culture medium was replaced with fresh IL-2-containing medium on days 3 and 7. Unless otherwise noted, each peptide stimulation condition was cultured in triplicate wells. Using Ficoll-Paque Plus gradient centrifugation, PBMC were separated from whole blood and then either used fresh or cryopreserved at -140C. The overlapping peptide pools covered the spike proteins of SARS-CoV-2 and of the common cold coronaviruses HCoV-NL63, HCoV-OC43 and HCoV-229E. The QIAamp micro DNA kit was used to extract genomic DNA from the cultured CD4+ T cells.

As encoded in the germline V gene (reference sequence), CDR1 is GTSNPN while CDR2 is SVGIG. Spanning cysteine to phenylalanine, the CDR3 consists of 13 amino acids. Only the CDR3 region is kept as DNA, spanning 39 bases read in frame from base 1. Cut back by 1 base and 3 bases, the V and J ends lie 9 bases apart. Here is what the overall study found, with its caveats: At late post-vaccination timepoints, both infection-induced and vaccine-induced clones showed marked clonal contraction, consistent with waning T cell responses. Limitations of the study were the small number of convalescent patients and the absence of early post-infection timepoints. In healthy vaccine recipients, vaccine-induced clones were almost all SARS-CoV-2 mono-reactive, with only 1 of 255 cross-reactive with common cold coronaviruses.

The sequence is built from TRBV30 and TRBJ1-1; the D gene cannot be resolved reliably. The sequencing here drew on CD4+ T cells from PBMCs cultured with HCoV-NL63 spike peptides, taken before COVID-19 vaccination. The cell subset or site label corresponds to: HCoV-NL63 spike overlapping peptide pool stimulation. The TCR was taken from a human donor who received a COVID-19 vaccine. The nucleotides are TGTGCCTGGAGTGAACAGCAATACACTGAAGCTTTCTTT. The resulting protein is CAWSEQQYTEAFF.